A selection of T cell receptor beta chains follows, all from one sample in a study of post-analysis software for immune sequencing data. TCRdb analysed the PCR reads with MiXCR anew, one entry per CDR3 protein. The sample has approximately 400,000 distinct CDR3 sequences, less than 40% seen once; the top ten hold around an eighth. The specimen sequenced was blood. These receptors all stem from a girl aged 5-17 years with multiple sclerosis. CDR3s leave out the opening cysteine and the closing phenylalanine or tryptophan.

CDR3 protein: SVLDRGNMGEQY
V gene: TRBV29-1
J gene: TRBJ2-7

CDR3 protein: ASSIGTSGWYEQY
V gene: TRBV5-6
J gene: TRBJ2-7

CDR3 protein: ASSYRGRAGNTGELF
V gene: TRBV6-2/TRBV6-3
J gene: TRBJ2-2

CDR3 protein: ASSTPTYNEQF
V gene: TRBV12-3/TRBV12-4
J gene: TRBJ2-1

CDR3 protein: ASSLDESGGPWY
V gene: TRBV7-3
J gene: TRBJ2-5

CDR3 protein: ASSPGEGLPYEQY
V gene: TRBV11-2
J gene: TRBJ2-7

CDR3 protein: ASRNRRQETQY
V gene: TRBV7-9
J gene: TRBJ2-5

CDR3 protein: ASTGGVSTEAF
V gene: TRBV7-8
J gene: TRBJ1-1

CDR3 protein: SALRSETGTYEQY
V gene: TRBV20-1
J gene: TRBJ2-7

CDR3 protein: ASSFSGDRGNSPLH
V gene: TRBV5-1
J gene: TRBJ1-6

CDR3 protein: SARPWEHFYNEQF
V gene: TRBV20-1
J gene: TRBJ2-1

CDR3 protein: SAPPGSSTDTQY
V gene: TRBV29-1
J gene: TRBJ2-3

CDR3 protein: TTTNRINEQF
V gene: TRBV29-1
J gene: TRBJ2-1

CDR3 protein: SARDLGSYEQY
V gene: TRBV20-1
J gene: TRBJ2-7

CDR3 protein: SARSSDGLNQPQH
V gene: TRBV20-1
J gene: TRBJ1-5

CDR3 protein: ASSLALAGQETQY
V gene: TRBV7-2
J gene: TRBJ2-5

CDR3 protein: ASSVGPGGTEAF
V gene: TRBV9
J gene: TRBJ1-1

CDR3 protein: ASSVGGGPMNTEAF
V gene: TRBV9
J gene: TRBJ1-1

CDR3 protein: ASRQGNTEAF
V gene: TRBV5-1
J gene: TRBJ1-1

CDR3 protein: ASSHRTGRGLDTQY
V gene: TRBV28
J gene: TRBJ2-3

CDR3 protein: ASSKNRVYRGNTEAF
V gene: TRBV5-1
J gene: TRBJ1-1

CDR3 protein: ASSLAGRGRAYEQY
V gene: TRBV7-2
J gene: TRBJ2-7

CDR3 protein: ASSLGKGSSDGYT
V gene: TRBV4-3
J gene: TRBJ1-2

CDR3 protein: ASSQGPAGVYEQY
V gene: TRBV4-3
J gene: TRBJ2-7

CDR3 protein: ASSPHLLETQY
V gene: TRBV6-5
J gene: TRBJ2-5

CDR3 protein: ASSQHRVGSSEQY
V gene: TRBV5-1
J gene: TRBJ2-7

CDR3 protein: ASSSGSYEQY
V gene: TRBV12-3/TRBV12-4
J gene: TRBJ2-7

CDR3 protein: SALRDFAQETQY
V gene: TRBV20-1
J gene: TRBJ2-5

CDR3 protein: ASSAPTGGRGYNEQF
V gene: TRBV6-1
J gene: TRBJ2-1

CDR3 protein: ASSSGFTNEKLF
V gene: TRBV12-3/TRBV12-4
J gene: TRBJ1-4

CDR3 protein: ASSGQGAVGANVRT
V gene: TRBV6-2/TRBV6-3
J gene: TRBJ2-6

CDR3 protein: AWSGGQSNEQF
V gene: TRBV30
J gene: TRBJ2-1